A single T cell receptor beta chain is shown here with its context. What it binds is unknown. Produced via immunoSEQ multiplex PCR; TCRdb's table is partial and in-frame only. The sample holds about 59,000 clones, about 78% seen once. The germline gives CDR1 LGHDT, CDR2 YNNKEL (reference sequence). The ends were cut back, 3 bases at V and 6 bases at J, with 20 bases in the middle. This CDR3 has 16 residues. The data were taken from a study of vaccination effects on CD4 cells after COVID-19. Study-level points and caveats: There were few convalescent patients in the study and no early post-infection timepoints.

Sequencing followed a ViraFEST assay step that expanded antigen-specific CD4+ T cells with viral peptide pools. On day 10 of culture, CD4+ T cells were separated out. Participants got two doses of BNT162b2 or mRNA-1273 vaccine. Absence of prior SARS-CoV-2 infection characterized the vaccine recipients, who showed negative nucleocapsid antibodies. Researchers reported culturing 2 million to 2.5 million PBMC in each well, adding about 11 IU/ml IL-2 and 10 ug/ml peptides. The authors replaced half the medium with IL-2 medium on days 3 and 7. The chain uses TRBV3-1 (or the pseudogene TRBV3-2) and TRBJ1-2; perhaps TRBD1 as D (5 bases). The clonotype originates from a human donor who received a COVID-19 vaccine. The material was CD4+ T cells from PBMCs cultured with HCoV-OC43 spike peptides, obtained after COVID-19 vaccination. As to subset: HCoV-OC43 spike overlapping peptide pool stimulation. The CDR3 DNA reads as TGTGCCAGCAGCCATCCATTGATAGGCAGGGCGGATGGCTACACCTTC. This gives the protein CASSHPLIGRADGYTF.